This T cell receptor (beta chain) is from a study of low-dose radiotherapy and immunotherapy resistance in tumors. On the study more broadly: Dosing for Cohort 2 consisted of 1 Gy per fraction every two weeks, reaching a total of 13 Gy over 26 weeks. Patients received 300 mg of oral aspirin each day across four cycles, commencing on cycle 1 day 1.

Trimming cost V 4 bases and J 2 bases, with 15 bases left between them. The germline CDR1 and CDR2 sequences are LGHDT and YNNKEL (reference sequence). CDR3 length: 16 amino acids. First-strand cDNA used TRAV- and TRBV-specific primers, covering alpha and beta chains. For amplifying TCRs, the PCR ran for 15 to 20 cycles with Phusion, which was used together with a constant-region primer and the adapter on the V primers. In vitro transcription served to amplify the isolated mRNA. TCRdb reanalysed the reads using MiXCR and keeps one entry per CDR3 protein. The sample shows some 100,000 distinct CDR3 sequences, around 21% of them seen only once. The sample's time point: after trial treatment. This sample's treatment: LDRT plus nivolumab, ipilimumab, low-dose cyclophosphamide and aspirin (RACIN trial).

The input for sequencing was PBMCs, taken after low-dose radiotherapy plus immunotherapy. This sequence originates from a male donor with prostate cancer. The chain employs TRBV3-1 and TRBJ1-3; D is possibly TRBD1 (5 bases). The DNA for the CDR3 is TGTGCCAGCAGCCGAGGATCCCCGGGGGCTGGAAACACCATATATTTT. Its translation: CASSRGSPGAGNTIYF. The full variable domain, with the rest looked up from reference TRBV3-1 and TRBJ1-3, is DTAVSQTPKYLVTQMGNDKSIKCEQNLGHDTMYWYKQDSKKFLKIMFSYNNKELIINETVPNRFSPKSPDKAHLNLHINSLELGDSAVYFCASSRGSPGAGNTIYFGEGSWLTVV.